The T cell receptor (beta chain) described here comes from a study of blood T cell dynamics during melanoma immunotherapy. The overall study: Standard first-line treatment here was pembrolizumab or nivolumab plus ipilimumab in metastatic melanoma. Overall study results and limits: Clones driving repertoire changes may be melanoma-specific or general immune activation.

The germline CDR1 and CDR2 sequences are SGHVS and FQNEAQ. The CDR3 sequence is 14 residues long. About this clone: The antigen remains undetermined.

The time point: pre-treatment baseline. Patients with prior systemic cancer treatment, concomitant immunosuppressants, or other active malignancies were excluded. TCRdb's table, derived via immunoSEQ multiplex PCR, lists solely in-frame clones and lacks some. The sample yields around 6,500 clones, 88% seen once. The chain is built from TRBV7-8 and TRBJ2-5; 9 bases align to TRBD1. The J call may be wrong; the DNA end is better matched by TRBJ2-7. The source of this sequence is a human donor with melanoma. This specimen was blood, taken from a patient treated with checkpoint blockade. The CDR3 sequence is CASSQQGANYEQYF. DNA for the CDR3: TGTGCCAGCAGCCAACAGGGGGCAAACTACGAGCAGTACTTC.